This TCR beta chain was identified during a study of response to subunit inactivated influenza vaccine. V was trimmed by 6 bases and J by 2 bases, leaving 8 bases between them. This CDR3 has 12 residues. Germline CDR1 and CDR2: SEHNR and FQNEAQ (reference sequence). Study-level findings and limits: Only a handful of new T cells, the authors suggested, are recruited with each seasonal influenza vaccination.

This clonotype was recorded many times. The antigen remains undetermined. Each CDR3 protein is one row after TCRdb ran MiXCR on the RT-PCR reads. The sample carries more than 700,000 distinct CDR3 sequences, 21% recorded once. This clonotype originated in a man aged 45 to 65 who received an inactivated influenza vaccine. The specimen comprised PBMCs from blood, sampled roughly 5 days after vaccination. The chain combines TRBV7-9 with TRBJ2-7; possible D gene TRBD2, 5 bases. The CDR3 reads CASSSGTYEQYF. CDR3 sequence (DNA): TGTGCCAGCAGTTCCGGGACCTACGAGCAGTACTTC.